This TCR beta chain originates from a study of cytomegalovirus exposure and HLA in healthy donors. The PCR had 60 Vbeta and 13 Jbeta primers. TCRdb keeps only in-frame clones here, not all; method: immunoSEQ multiplex PCR. The data hold roughly 120,000 clones, with roughly 66% observed a single time. This CDR3 has 14 residues. V gave up 5 bases and J gave up 6 bases; unmatched junction bases: 4. Germline CDR1 reads SGHAT; CDR2 reads FQNNGV. The source is a woman aged 25 to 39 in good health and CMV-seronegative. The chain links TRBV11-2 to TRBJ2-7; 13 bases fit TRBD2. Material for sequencing was PBMCs. CDR3 in DNA: TGTGCCAGCAGCCCCGGGACTAGCGGGACCGAGCAGTACTTC. Translation gives CASSPGTSGTEQYF.